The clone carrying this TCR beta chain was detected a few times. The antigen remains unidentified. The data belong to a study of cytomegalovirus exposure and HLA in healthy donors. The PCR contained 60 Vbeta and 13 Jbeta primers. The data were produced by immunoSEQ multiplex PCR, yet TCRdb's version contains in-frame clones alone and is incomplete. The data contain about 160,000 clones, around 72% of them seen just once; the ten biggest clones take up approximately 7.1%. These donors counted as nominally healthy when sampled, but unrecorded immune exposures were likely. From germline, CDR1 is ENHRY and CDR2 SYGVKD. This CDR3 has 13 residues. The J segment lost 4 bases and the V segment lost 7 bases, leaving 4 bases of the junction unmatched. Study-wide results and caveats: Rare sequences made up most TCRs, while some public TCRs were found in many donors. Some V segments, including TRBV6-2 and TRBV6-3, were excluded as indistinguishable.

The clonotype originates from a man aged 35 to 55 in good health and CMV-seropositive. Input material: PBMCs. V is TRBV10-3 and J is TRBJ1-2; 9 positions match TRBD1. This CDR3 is CAITPTGGYGYTF. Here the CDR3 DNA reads TGTGCCATCACCCCGACAGGGGGCTATGGCTACACCTTC.